The entry below gives a single T cell receptor beta chain sequence along with its context. The CDR3 length is 19 residues. This sample is drawn from a study of blood T cell repertoires in COVID-19. Study in general: Samples representing acute and convalescent COVID-19 were sourced from the United States, Italy and Spain.

Original analysis: The authors estimated nucleated cell counts from reference gene primer amplification. The method was immunoSEQ multiplex PCR; TCRdb's version includes in-frame clones alone and lacks a portion of them. The V and J calls and the clone size are those of that table, but D and trimming were determined from the DNA. This sample carries roughly 110,000 clones, roughly 88% of them seen once, and the ten largest clones take 6.5% to 10%. The J gene is TRBJ1-3, the V gene TRBV21-1; the table's TRBD1 call for D was not verified on the DNA. TRBV21-1 is given as a pseudogene. The TCR was taken from a woman aged 70-85 years who had recovered from COVID-19. Sequenced material: peripheral blood. CDR3 loop: CASSKFWHPGQASGNTIYF. DNA of the CDR3: TGTGCCAGCAGCAAATTCTGGCATCCGGGACAAGCCTCTGGAAACACCATATATTTT.